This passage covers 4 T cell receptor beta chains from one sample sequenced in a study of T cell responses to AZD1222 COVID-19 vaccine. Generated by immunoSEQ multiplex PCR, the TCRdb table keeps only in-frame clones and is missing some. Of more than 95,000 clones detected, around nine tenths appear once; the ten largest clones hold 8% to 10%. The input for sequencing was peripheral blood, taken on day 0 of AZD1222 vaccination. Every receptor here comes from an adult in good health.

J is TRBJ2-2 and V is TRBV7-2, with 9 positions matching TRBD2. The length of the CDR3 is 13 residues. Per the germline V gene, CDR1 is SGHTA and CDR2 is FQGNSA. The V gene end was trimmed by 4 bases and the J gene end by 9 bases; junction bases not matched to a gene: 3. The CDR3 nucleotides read TGTGCCAGCAGCTCCGGGACTAGCCGGGAGCTGTTTTTT. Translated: CASSSGTSRELFF.

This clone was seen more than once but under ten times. CDR3 amino acids: CASQTGGLDNEQFF. The CDR3 DNA reads TGTGCCAGCCAGACGGGGGGCCTCGACAATGAGCAGTTCTTC. The chain has TRBV9 and TRBJ2-1; possible D gene TRBD2, 7 bases. V was trimmed by 7 bases and J by 5 bases, leaving 16 bases between them. The CDR3 contains 14 residues. CDR1 SGDLS and CDR2 YYNGEE come from the germline V gene.

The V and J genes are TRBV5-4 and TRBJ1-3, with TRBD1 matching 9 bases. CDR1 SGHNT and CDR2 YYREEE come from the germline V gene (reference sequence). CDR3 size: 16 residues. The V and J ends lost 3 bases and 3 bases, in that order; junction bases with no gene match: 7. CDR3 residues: CASSSQTGGSGNTIYF. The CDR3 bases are TGTGCCAGCAGCTCCCAGACAGGGGGAAGTGGAAACACCATATATTTT.

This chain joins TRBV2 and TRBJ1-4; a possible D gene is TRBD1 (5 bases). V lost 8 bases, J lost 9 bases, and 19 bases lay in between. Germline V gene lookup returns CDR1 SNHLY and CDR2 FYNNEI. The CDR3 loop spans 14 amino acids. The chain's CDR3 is CASLWDPGLKKLFF. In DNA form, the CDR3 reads TGTGCCAGCCTCTGGGACCCAGGACTCAAAAAACTGTTTTTT.